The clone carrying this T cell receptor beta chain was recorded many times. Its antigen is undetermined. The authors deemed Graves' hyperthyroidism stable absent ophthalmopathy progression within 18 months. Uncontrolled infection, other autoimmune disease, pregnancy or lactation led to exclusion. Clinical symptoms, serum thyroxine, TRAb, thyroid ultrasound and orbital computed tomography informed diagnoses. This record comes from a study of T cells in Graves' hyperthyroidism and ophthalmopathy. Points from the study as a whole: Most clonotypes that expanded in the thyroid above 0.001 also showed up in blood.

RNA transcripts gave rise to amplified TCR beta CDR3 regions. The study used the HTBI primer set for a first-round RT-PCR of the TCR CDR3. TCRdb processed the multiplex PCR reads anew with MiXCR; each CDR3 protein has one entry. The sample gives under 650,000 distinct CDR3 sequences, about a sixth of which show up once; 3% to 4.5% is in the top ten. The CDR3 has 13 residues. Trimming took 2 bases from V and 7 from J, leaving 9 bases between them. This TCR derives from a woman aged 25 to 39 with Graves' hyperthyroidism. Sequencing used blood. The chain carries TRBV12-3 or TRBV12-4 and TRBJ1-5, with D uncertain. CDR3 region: CASSLKGVQPQHF. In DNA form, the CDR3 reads TGTGCCAGCAGTTTAAAGGGAGTGCAGCCCCAGCATTTT.